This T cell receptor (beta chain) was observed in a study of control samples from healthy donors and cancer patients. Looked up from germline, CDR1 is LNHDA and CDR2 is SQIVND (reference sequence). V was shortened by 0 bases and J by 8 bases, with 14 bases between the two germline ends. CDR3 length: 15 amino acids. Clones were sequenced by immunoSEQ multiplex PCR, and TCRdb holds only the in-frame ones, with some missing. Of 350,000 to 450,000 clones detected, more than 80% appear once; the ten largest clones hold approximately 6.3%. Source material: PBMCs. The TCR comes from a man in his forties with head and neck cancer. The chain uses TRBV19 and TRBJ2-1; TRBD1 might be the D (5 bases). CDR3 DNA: TGTGCCAGTAGTATAGATTTGGGCAGGGTCGATGAGCAGTTCTTC. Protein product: CASSIDLGRVDEQFF.